This entry is about one T cell receptor (beta chain). Its antigen is unknown. V lost 4 bases to trimming and J lost 1 base; unmatched junction nucleotides: 6. This CDR3 is built from 16 residues. Germline CDR1 SGHRS, CDR2 YFSETQ. For the second PCR, which ran for about 7 to 11 cycles, a sample-barcoded 5' primer and a J-beta primer mix were used. TCRdb itself ran the 5' RACE reads through MiXCR, one entry per CDR3 protein. The sample records fewer than 2 million distinct CDR3 sequences, around 40% being singletons. The data originate from a study of blood T cells in healthy people across ages. Study-level results: Whereas aged donors had fewer naive CD4+ cells, long-lived donors had more of them and higher diversity.

The chain joins TRBV5-1 to TRBJ2-3; 10 bases fit TRBD2. The origin of this receptor is a human donor in good health. Sequencing was performed on blood. CDR3 coding DNA: TGCGCCAGCAGCCGATTCCTAGCGGGGGGCACAGATACGCAGTATTTT. It yields the protein CASSRFLAGGTDTQYF.